One sample yielded the 21 T cell receptor beta chains listed below, sequenced in a study of blood T cell repertoires in COVID-19. Only in-frame clones appear in the TCRdb table, and some are missing; sequencing was by immunoSEQ multiplex PCR. The table shows 96,000 or so clones, with 90% occurring only once. The sequenced sample was peripheral blood. These receptors originate from a man between 60 and 75 years old with acute or convalescent COVID-19.

The V and J genes are TRBV4-1 and TRBJ2-7; possibly TRBD2 for D (7 bases). This CDR3 comprises 14 residues. Deletions cut 4 bases from V and 2 bases from J, with 12 bases between. Germline V CDR1 and CDR2: MGHRA, YSYEKL. DNA for the CDR3: TGCGCCAGCAGCCCGGTAGGGGGGGCCTACGAGCAGTACTTC. It specifies CASSPVGGAYEQYF.

CDR3 in amino acids: CASYLKSGYGYTF. The CDR3 DNA is TGTGCCAGCTACCTAAAAAGTGGCTATGGCTACACCTTC. The chain joins TRBV28 to TRBJ1-2, with no clear D. Germline assignment: CDR1 MDHEN and CDR2 SYDVKM. Trimming stripped 8 bases from V and 4 bases from J, with 14 bases between. The CDR3 is made up of 13 amino acids.

CDR3 sequence reads: CASSGDRGLTGELFF. CDR3 bases: TGTGCCAGCAGCGGCGACAGGGGGCTTACCGGGGAGCTGTTTTTT. J is TRBJ2-2 and V is TRBV25-1; 10 nucleotides line up with TRBD1. The CDR3 has 15 amino acids. The V gene end was trimmed by 6 bases and the J gene end by 5 bases; junction bases not matched to a gene: 6. Looked up from germline, CDR1 is MGHDK and CDR2 is SYGVNS.

The J gene is TRBJ2-3, the V gene TRBV30; 8 bases agree with TRBD2. The CDR3 runs 17 residues. CDR1 is GTSNPN, CDR2 SVGIG, per germline (reference sequence). V was pared by 2 bases and J by 1 base, with 11 bases of the junction left unmatched. CDR3 coding DNA: TGTGCCTGGAGTCCCCTGGCGGGAGGTTGGGGCACAGATACGCAGTATTTT. Protein: CAWSPLAGGWGTDTQYF.

The chain carries TRBV6-2 or TRBV6-3 and TRBJ2-7; D is ambiguous. The CDR3 covers 16 residues. Trimming stripped 4 bases from V and 0 bases from J, with 16 bases between. Germline V gives CDR1 MNHEY, CDR2 SVGEGT. As DNA, the CDR3 is TGTGCCAGCAGTTCGCCCCGTTTAGCTTCCTCCTACGAGCAGTACTTC. It specifies CASSSPRLASSYEQYF.

This clone showed up just once. The chain combines TRBV7-7 with TRBJ2-5; D is possibly TRBD2 (6 bases). The germline gives CDR1 SSHAT, CDR2 FNYEAQ (reference sequence). The length of the CDR3 is 13 residues. The CDR3 DNA is TGTGCTAGCCAAAGATGGGGGGAAGAGACCCAGTACTTC. This translates into CASQRWGEETQYF.

The chain carries TRBV28 and TRBJ2-7; D might be TRBD1 (6 bases). There are 14 residues in the CDR3. V lost 3 bases to trimming and J lost 0 bases, with 9 bases between them. The germline V gene encodes CDR1 MDHEN and CDR2 SYDVKM. In DNA, the CDR3 is TGTGCCAGCAGTTTCCGGGACAACTCCTACGAGCAGTACTTC. It codes for CASSFRDNSYEQYF.

Comments on this clone: A read error may account for a junction end that differs from germline. The chain links TRBV7-2 to TRBJ1-2; the match to TRBD1 covers 9 bases. The germline CDR1 and CDR2 sequences are SGHTA and FQGNSA. This CDR3 is 17 amino acids long. Here the CDR3 reads CASSLGGTGPFNDGYTF. CDR3 sequence (DNA): TGTGCCAGCAGCTTAGGTGGGACAGGGCCTTTTAACGATGGCTACACCTTC.

The rearrangement links TRBV3-1 (or the pseudogene TRBV3-2) to TRBJ2-1; D is possibly TRBD1 (6 bases). The CDR3 sequence is 15 residues long. The germline V gene has CDR1 LGHDT and CDR2 YNNKEL (reference sequence). V was trimmed by 0 bases and J by 5 bases, leaving 11 bases between them. The CDR3 DNA reads as TGTGCCAGCAGCCAAGATTTGCAGGGGCACAATGAGCAGTTCTTC. Amino acid sequence: CASSQDLQGHNEQFF.

This chain uses TRBV7-2 with TRBJ2-7, with D maybe TRBD1 (6 bases). Looked up from germline, CDR1 is SGHTA and CDR2 is FQGNSA. The V end was cut by 5 bases, the J end by 2 bases, with 10 bases between. There are 13 residues in the CDR3. The CDR3 spells CASSLNRAYEQYF. In nucleotides, the CDR3 is TGTGCCAGCAGCCTTAACAGGGCCTACGAGCAGTACTTC.

The chain links TRBV19 to TRBJ1-2; D not resolved. Germline CDR1 LNHDA, CDR2 SQIVND (reference sequence). V lost 3 bases, J lost 11 bases, and 10 bases lay in between. The CDR3 has 11 residues. This CDR3 reads CASSISRAYTF. The CDR3 bases are TGTGCCAGTAGTATCTCCCGAGCGTACACCTTC. The whole variable domain, filled in from reference TRBV19 and TRBJ1-2, reads DGGITQSPKYLFRKEGQNVTLSCEQNLNHDAMYWYRQDPGQGLRLIYYSQIVNDFQKGDIAEGYSVSREKKESFPLTVTSAQKNPTAFYLCASSISRAYTFGSGTRLTVV.

This chain uses TRBV6-5 with TRBJ2-7, with a weak D call TRBD1 (6 bases). V lost 6 bases and J 3 bases, leaving 18 bases between the germline ends. Germline V lookup: CDR1 MNHEY, CDR2 SVGAGI. The CDR3 has 15 amino acids. The CDR3 coding sequence is TGTGCCAGCAGACACACCACGGACAGAGTCTACGAGCAGTACTTC. It translates to CASRHTTDRVYEQYF.

V is TRBV2 and J is TRBJ1-6, with TRBD1 identical over 9 bases. J gave up 6 bases and V 6 bases, and 6 bases lay outside the gene matches. The CDR3 is 15 amino acids. Germline CDR1 and CDR2: SNHLY and FYNNEI. CDR3 sequence (DNA): TGTGCCAGCAGGCCGGGACAGGGTCGTAATTCACCCCTCCACTTT. The encoded protein is CASRPGQGRNSPLHF.

This chain joins TRBV2 and TRBJ2-4, with a possible D match to TRBD1 (6 bases). CDR1 and CDR2 from the germline V gene are SNHLY and FYNNEI. The CDR3 runs 18 residues. Between the trimmed V and J ends, which lost 5 bases and 3 bases, there was a span of 23 bases. In DNA, the CDR3 is TGTGCCAGCAGTAGCGACAGGTTATCCGCCTCGTTCAAAAACATTCAGTACTTC. The encoded protein is CASSSDRLSASFKNIQYF.

This chain connects TRBV18 to TRBJ2-3; 7 bases line up with TRBD2. This CDR3 is 16 amino acids long. Germline lookup yields CDR1 KGHSH and CDR2 LQKENI. Trimming took 3 bases from V and 2 from J; bases not matched to a gene: 8. This CDR3 is CASSPSTSLSTDTQYF. The CDR3 DNA sequence: TGTGCCAGCTCACCTTCGACTAGCCTCTCCACAGATACGCAGTATTTT. The variable domain in full, completed from reference TRBV18 and TRBJ2-3, reads NAGVMQNPRHLVRRRGQEARLRCSPMKGHSHVYWYRQLPEEGLKFMVYLQKENIIDESGMPKERFSAEFPKEGPSILRIQQVVRGDSAAYFCASSPSTSLSTDTQYFGPGTRLTVL.

The rearrangement uses TRBV7-6 and TRBJ2-7, with 10 bases aligning to TRBD2. Germline CDR1 reads SGHVS; CDR2 reads FNYEAQ. The CDR3 loop spans 15 amino acids. Trimming cost V 1 base and J 2 bases; bases outside gene matches: 2. CDR3 in DNA: TGTGCCAGCAGCTTAGGGACTAGCGGAACCTACGAGCAGTACTTC. Protein sequence: CASSLGTSGTYEQYF.

The V call is TRBV11-2, the J call TRBJ2-7; 7 nucleotides match TRBD1. Trimming took 5 bases from V and 0 from J; bases not matched to a gene: 4. Germline CDR1 reads SGHAT; CDR2 reads FQNNGV. The CDR3 runs to 14 residues. CDR3: CASSPWDSSYEQYF. In DNA form, the CDR3 reads TGTGCCAGCAGCCCGTGGGACAGCTCCTACGAGCAGTACTTC.

CDR3 bases: TGTGCCAGCAGCCTCCTACTAGCGGGGGAGCAGTACTTC. This translates into CASSLLLAGEQYF. V is TRBV7-9 and J is TRBJ2-7; 10 bases align to TRBD2. The V gene's germline CDR1 is SEHNR and CDR2 FQNEAQ (reference sequence). CDR3 length: 13 residues. The trim removed 5 bases at V and 7 bases at J, leaving 5 bases unmatched.

The rearrangement links TRBV15 to TRBJ1-1; D ambiguous. The CDR3 is 17 residues long. Germline V lookup: CDR1 LNHNV, CDR2 YYDKDF (reference sequence). Trimming stripped 0 bases from V and 3 bases from J, with 17 bases between. The CDR3 here is CATSRDRSPLRDTEAFF. The CDR3 DNA reads TGTGCCACCAGCAGAGATCGTTCTCCCCTCCGGGACACTGAAGCTTTCTTT.

The V call is TRBV5-1, the J call TRBJ2-1, with 8 nucleotides matching TRBD2. Trimming took 5 bases from V and 6 from J; bases not matched to a gene: 7. The CDR3 spans 14 residues. CDR1 is SGHRS and CDR2 is YFSETQ in the germline V gene. DNA for the CDR3: TGCGCCAGCAGGCCGGGACTAGGGGGCAATGAGCAGTTCTTC. Its translation: CASRPGLGGNEQFF.

The chain combines TRBV5-1 with TRBJ2-3, with unresolved D. The CDR3 runs to 13 residues. V dropped 0 bases and J dropped 1 base, with 3 bases sitting between them. From germline, CDR1 is SGHRS and CDR2 YFSETQ. CDR3 loop: CASSLGGTDTQYF. The CDR3 DNA reads as TGCGCCAGCAGCTTGGGAGGCACAGATACGCAGTATTTT. The full variable domain, completed using reference TRBV5-1 and TRBJ2-3, is KAGVTQTPRYLIKTRGQQVTLSCSPISGHRSVSWYQQTPGQGLQFLFEYFSETQRNKGNFPGRFSGRQFSNSRSEMNVSTLELGDSALYLCASSLGGTDTQYFGPGTRLTVL.